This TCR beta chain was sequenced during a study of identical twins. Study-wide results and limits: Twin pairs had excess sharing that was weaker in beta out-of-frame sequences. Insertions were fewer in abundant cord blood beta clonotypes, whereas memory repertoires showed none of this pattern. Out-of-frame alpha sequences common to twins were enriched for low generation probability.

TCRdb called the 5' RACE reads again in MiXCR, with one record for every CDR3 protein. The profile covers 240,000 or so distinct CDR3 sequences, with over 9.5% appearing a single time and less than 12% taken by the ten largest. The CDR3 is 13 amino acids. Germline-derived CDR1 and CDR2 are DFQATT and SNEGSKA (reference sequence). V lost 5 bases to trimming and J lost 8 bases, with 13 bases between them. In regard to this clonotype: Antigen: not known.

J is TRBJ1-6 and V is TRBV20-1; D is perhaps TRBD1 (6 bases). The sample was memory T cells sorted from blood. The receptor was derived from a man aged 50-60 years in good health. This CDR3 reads CSAPGGGDSPLHF. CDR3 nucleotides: TGCAGTGCTCCCGGAGGGGGTGATTCACCCCTCCACTTT.